The clone carrying this T cell receptor beta chain was seen many times. Its matching antigen is unknown. The sample belongs to a study of T cells after yellow fever vaccination. As for the study in general: Any fraction with a low cell number was prepared using SMART-Seq v4 Ultra Low Input. Regarding the study as a whole: Among primary-vaccination clones, most reappeared after the booster, at 95% to 96% for CD4 and around 90% for CD8.

The CDR3 runs to 13 residues. Between the trimmed V and J ends, which lost 5 bases and 6 bases, there was a span of 13 bases. Germline CDR1 SGHTA, CDR2 FQGNSA. Making TCR cDNA involved 5'RACE template switching, which added UMIs and a universal primer site. TCRdb passed the 5' RACE reads through MiXCR, listing each CDR3 protein once. This table holds roughly 330,000 distinct CDR3 sequences, 6.5% to 8.5% found once. The specimen was PBMCs, collected roughly 46 days after the first yellow fever vaccination. The receptor was isolated from a man between 18 and 35 years old who received the YFV17D yellow fever vaccine. The V and J genes are TRBV7-2 and TRBJ1-2; D unresolved. Written as DNA, the CDR3 is TGTGCCAGCAGCCCGCTGGCCCGCGATGGCTACACCTTC. Its translation: CASSPLARDGYTF.